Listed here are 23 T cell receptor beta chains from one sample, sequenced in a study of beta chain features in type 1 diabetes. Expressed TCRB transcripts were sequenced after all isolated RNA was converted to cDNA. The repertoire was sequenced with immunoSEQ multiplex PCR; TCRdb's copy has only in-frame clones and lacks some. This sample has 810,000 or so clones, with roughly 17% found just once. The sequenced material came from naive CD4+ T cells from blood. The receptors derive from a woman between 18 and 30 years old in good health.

The CDR3 DNA follows: TGTGCCAGCAGTTACGCCCTAGCGGGAAAGGGCAATGAGCAGTTCTTC. This gives the protein CASSYALAGKGNEQFF. This chain links TRBV6-5 with TRBJ2-1; TRBD2 aligns across 9 bases. CDR1 and CDR2 (germline): MNHEY, SVGAGI. CDR3 length: 16 residues. The junction had 8 bases not matched to a gene; V was cut back by 2 bases and J by 6 bases.

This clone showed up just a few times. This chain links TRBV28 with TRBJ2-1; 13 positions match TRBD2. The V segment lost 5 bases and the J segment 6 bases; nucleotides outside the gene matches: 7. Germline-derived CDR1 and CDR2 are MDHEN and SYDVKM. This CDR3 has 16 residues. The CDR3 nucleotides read TGTGCCAGCAGTAAACTAGCGGGAGGGCCGGGCAATGAGCAGTTCTTC. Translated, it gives CASSKLAGGPGNEQFF.

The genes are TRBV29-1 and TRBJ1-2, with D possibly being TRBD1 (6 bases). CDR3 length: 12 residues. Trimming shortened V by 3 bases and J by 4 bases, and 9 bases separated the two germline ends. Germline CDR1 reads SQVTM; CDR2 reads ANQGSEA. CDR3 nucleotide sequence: TGCAGCGTTGACACAGGGTCCTATGGCTACACCTTC. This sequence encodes CSVDTGSYGYTF.

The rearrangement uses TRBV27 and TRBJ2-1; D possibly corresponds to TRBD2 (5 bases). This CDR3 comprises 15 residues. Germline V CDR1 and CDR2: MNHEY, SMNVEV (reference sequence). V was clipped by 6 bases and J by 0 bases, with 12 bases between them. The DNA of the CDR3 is TGTGCCAGCAGACTAGGCAGTCCCTCCTACAATGAGCAGTTCTTC. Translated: CASRLGSPSYNEQFF.

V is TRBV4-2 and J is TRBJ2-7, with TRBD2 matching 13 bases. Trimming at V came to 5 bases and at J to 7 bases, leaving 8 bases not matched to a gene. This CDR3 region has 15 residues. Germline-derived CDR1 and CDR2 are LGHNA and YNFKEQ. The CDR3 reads CASSVRLAGGDEQYF. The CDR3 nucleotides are TGTGCCAGCAGCGTCCGACTAGCGGGAGGCGATGAGCAGTACTTC.

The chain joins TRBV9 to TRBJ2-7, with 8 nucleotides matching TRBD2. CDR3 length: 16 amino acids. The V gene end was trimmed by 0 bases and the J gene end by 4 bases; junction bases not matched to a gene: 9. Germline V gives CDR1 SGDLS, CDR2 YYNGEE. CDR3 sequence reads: CASSVAAGGPPYEQYF. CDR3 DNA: TGTGCCAGCAGCGTAGCGGCGGGGGGCCCTCCTTACGAGCAGTACTTC.

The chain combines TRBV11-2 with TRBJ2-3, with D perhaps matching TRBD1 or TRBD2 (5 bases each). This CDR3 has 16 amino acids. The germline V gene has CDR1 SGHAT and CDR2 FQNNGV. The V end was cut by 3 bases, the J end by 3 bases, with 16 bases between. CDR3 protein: CASSFIPARETDTQYF. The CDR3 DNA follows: TGTGCCAGCAGCTTTATCCCCGCCAGGGAGACAGATACGCAGTATTTT. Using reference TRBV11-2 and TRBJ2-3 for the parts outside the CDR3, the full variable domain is EAGVAQSPRYKIIEKRQSVAFWCNPISGHATLYWYQQILGQGPKLLIQFQNNGVVDDSQLPKDRFSAERLKGVDSTLKIQPAKLEDSAVYLCASSFIPARETDTQYFGPGTRLTVL.

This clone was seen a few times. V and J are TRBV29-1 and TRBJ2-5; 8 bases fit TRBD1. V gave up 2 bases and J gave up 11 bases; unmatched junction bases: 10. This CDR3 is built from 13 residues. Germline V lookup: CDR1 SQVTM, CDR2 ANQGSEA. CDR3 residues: CSVELRTGLPQYF. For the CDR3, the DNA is TGCAGCGTTGAACTTCGGACAGGGTTGCCGCAGTACTTC.

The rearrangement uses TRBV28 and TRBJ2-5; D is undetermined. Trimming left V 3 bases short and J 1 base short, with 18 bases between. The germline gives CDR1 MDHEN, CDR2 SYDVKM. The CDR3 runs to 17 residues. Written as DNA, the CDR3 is TGTGCCAGCAGTTTGGGTCGGGCTCCGGCAGGCCAAGAGACCCAGTACTTC. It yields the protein CASSLGRAPAGQETQYF.

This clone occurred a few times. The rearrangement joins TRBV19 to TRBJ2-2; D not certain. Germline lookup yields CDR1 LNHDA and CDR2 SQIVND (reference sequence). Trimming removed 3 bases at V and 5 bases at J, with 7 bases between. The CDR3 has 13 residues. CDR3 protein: CASSIRWTGELFF. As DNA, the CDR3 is TGTGCCAGTAGTATCCGCTGGACCGGGGAGCTGTTTTTT. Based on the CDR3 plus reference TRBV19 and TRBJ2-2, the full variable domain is DGGITQSPKYLFRKEGQNVTLSCEQNLNHDAMYWYRQDPGQGLRLIYYSQIVNDFQKGDIAEGYSVSREKKESFPLTVTSAQKNPTAFYLCASSIRWTGELFFGEGSRLTVL.

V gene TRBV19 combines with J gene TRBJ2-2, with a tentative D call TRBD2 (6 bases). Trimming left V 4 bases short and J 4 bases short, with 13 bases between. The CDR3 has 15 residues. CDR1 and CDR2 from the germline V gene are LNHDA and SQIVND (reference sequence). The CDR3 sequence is CASSTRLVPTGELFF. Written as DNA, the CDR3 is TGTGCCAGTAGTACCCGACTAGTTCCCACCGGGGAGCTGTTTTTT.

CDR3 coding DNA: TGTGCCAGCAGTTACCAAGAACAAGAGACCCAGTACTTC. It yields the protein CASSYQEQETQYF. This chain joins TRBV6-5 and TRBJ2-5; D is ambiguous. The germline gives CDR1 MNHEY, CDR2 SVGAGI. V lost 2 bases and J lost 2, with 6 bases in between. The CDR3 contains 13 residues.

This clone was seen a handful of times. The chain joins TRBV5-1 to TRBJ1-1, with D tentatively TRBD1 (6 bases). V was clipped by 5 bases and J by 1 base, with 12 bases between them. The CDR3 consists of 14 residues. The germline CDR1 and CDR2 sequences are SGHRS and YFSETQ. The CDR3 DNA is TGCGCCAGCAGACCGGACAGTACGAACACTGAAGCTTTCTTT. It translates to CASRPDSTNTEAFF.

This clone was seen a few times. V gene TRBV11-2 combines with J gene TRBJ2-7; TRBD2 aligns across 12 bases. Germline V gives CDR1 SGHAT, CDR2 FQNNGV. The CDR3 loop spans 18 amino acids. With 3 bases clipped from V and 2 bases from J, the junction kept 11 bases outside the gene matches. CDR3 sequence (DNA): TGTGCCAGCAGCTTGGAACTAGCGGGAGGCACGTCAACCTACGAGCAGTACTTC. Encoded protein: CASSLELAGGTSTYEQYF.

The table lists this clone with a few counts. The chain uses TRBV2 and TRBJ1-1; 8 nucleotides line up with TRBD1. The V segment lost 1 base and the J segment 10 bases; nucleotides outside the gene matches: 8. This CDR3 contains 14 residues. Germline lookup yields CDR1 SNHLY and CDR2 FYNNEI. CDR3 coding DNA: TGTGCCAGCAGTGAAGGGGGGCAGGGGGCGCGAGCTTTCTTT. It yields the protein CASSEGGQGARAFF.

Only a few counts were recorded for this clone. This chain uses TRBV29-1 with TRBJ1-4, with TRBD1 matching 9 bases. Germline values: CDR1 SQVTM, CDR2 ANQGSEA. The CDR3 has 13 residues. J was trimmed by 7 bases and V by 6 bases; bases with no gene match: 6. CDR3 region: CSVGDRVGEKLFF. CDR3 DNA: TGCAGCGTCGGGGACAGGGTGGGTGAAAAACTGTTTTTT.

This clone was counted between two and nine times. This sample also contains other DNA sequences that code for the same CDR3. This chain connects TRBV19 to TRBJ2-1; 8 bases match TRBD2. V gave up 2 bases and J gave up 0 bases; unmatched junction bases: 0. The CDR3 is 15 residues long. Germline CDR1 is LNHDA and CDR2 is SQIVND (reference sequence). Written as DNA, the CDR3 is TGTGCCAGTAGTATAAGCGGGAGCTCCTACAATGAGCAGTTCTTC. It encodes CASSISGSSYNEQFF.

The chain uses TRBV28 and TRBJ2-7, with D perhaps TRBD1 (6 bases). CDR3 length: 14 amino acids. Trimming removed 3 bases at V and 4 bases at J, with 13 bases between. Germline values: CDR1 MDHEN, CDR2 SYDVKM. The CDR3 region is CASSFLDRKYEQYF. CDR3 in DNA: TGTGCCAGCAGTTTCCTGGACAGAAAATACGAGCAGTACTTC.

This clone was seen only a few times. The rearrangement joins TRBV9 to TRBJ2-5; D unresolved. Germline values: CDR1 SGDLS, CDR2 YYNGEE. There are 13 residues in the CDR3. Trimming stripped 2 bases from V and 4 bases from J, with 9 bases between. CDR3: CASSVNPGETQYF. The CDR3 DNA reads TGTGCCAGCAGCGTGAATCCCGGAGAGACCCAGTACTTC. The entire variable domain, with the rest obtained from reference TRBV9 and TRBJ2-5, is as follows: DSGVTQTPKHLITATGQRVTLRCSPRSGDLSVYWYQQSLDQGLQFLIQYYNGEERAKGNILERFSAQQFPDLHSELNLSSLELGDSALYFCASSVNPGETQYFGPGTRLLVL.

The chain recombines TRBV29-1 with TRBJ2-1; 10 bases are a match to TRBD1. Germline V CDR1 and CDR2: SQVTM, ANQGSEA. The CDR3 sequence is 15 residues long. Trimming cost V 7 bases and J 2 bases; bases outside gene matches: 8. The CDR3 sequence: CSARRDRGPYNEQFF. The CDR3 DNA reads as TGCAGCGCGAGGCGGGACAGGGGACCCTACAATGAGCAGTTCTTC.

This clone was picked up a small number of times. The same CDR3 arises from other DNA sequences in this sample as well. The CDR3 nucleotides read TGTGCCAGCAGTTACTCGGGACAGTCGAATCAGCCCCAGCATTTT. Its protein is CASSYSGQSNQPQHF. The chain is built from TRBV6-5 and TRBJ1-5; 7 bases agree with TRBD1. After removal of 0 bases from V and 4 bases from J, the junction contained 3 bases not matched to a gene. Per germline, CDR1 MNHEY and CDR2 SVGAGI. The CDR3 runs 15 residues.

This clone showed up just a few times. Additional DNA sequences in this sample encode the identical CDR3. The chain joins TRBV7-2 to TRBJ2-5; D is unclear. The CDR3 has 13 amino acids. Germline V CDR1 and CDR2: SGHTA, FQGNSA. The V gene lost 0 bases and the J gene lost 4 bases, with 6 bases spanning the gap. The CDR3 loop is CASSLAGSETQYF. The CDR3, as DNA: TGTGCCAGCAGCTTAGCCGGATCAGAGACCCAGTACTTC.

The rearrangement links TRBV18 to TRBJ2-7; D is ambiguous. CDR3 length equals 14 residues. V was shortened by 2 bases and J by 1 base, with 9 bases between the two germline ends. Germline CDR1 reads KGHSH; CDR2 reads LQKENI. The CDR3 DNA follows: TGTGCCAGCTCACCAAGGGCAGCTTCCTACGAGCAGTACTTC. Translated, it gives CASSPRAASYEQYF.